This TCR beta chain is from a study of vaccination and CD4 T cells after COVID-19 (dated by TCRdb to between 2021 and 2022). Regarding the research as a whole: Convalescent patients had a positive SARS-CoV-2 result on nasal swab PCR, and of these patients, nine had mild disease and one had severe disease. The time from the second vaccine dose to post-vaccine blood sampling had a median of 72 days and ranged from roughly 12 to 241 days. In the convalescent cohort there were six males and four females, among whom were two Hispanic individuals, seven Caucasians, two Asians and one multiracial person. Overlapping spike peptide pools from SARS-CoV-2 and from the common cold coronaviruses HCoV-NL63, HCoV-OC43 and HCoV-229E were used as culture stimuli. Participants got two doses of the Pfizer-BioNTech BNT162b2 vaccine (n=8) or two doses of the Moderna mRNA-1273 vaccine (n=2). Post-COVID blood samples from convalescent patients were collected a median of roughly 100 days after diagnosis, with a range of 35 to 161 days. In 9 to 11 COVID-19 convalescent patients and a few infection-naive healthy vaccine recipients, researchers compared the spike-specific CD4+ TCR repertoire from before mRNA vaccination with the repertoire from after. Control cultures received a CEFX viral epitope pool as the positive control, an HIV-1 Nef peptide pool as the negative control, or no peptide. Broad study findings and their caveats: Although the median number of SARS-CoV-2-reactive clonotypes went up from around 20 after infection to around 39 after vaccination, the increase was not significant. Only a relatively small number of convalescent patients were included in the study, and early timepoints following natural infection were not analyzed. Of the vaccine-specific clones in convalescent patients, 304 of 307, or nearly all, reacted only to SARS-CoV-2 spike and did not cross-react with common cold coronaviruses. In convalescent patients, a median roughly 87% of post-vaccine SARS-CoV-2-reactive clones were detected only after vaccination, and vaccine-specific priming was suggested by this finding.

What the treatment or condition label conveys for this sample: roughly 10-day PBMC culture with coronavirus spike peptide pools or control peptides (ViraFEST assay). The ViraFEST assay, used in the study, expanded antigen-specific T cells with peptide pools and then identified the expanded clonotypes through TCR sequencing. The convalescent patients' positive SARS-CoV-2 PCR tests fell between March and December 2020, which was before the Alpha, Beta and Delta variants emerged in the United States. PBMCs were cultured at roughly 1.9 million per well in IMDM supplemented with approximately 5.3% human AB serum and 9.5 to 10 IU/ml IL-2, with approximately 11 ug/ml peptide pools added. Half of the culture medium was replaced with fresh IL-2-containing medium on days 3 and 7. After around 11 days of culture, CD4+ T cells were isolated by negative selection using the EasySep CD4+ T cell isolation kit. Ficoll-Paque Plus gradient centrifugation was used to isolate PBMCs from whole blood, and the isolated PBMCs were then either used fresh or cryopreserved at -140C. In general, triplicate wells were set up for every culture condition.

CDR1 and CDR2 (DFQATT, SNEGSKA) derive from the germline V gene (reference sequence). The CDR3 has 16 amino acids, counting the end cysteine and phenylalanine. The retained sequence is limited to the CDR3, 48 bases, with the frame set at the first base. V and J are truncated by 0 bases and 3 bases respectively, leaving an intervening sequence of 14 bases. A remark on this clonotype: The clone's antigen remains unknown. No much larger clone is present one base from it, and per-base qualities are unavailable.

The library relied on PCR. TCR sequencing of DNA from cultured CD4+ T cells used the Oncomine TCR Beta short-read assay at the Johns Hopkins FTIC core. The QIAamp micro DNA kit was used to extract genomic DNA from the cultured CD4+ T cells. Oncomine TCR Beta libraries from cultured CD4+ T cells were pooled using unique dual indexes and sequenced on an Illumina iSeq 100. In the paper's pipeline: Non-productive sequences were filtered out, and CDR3s that did not start with C, did not end with F or W, or were shorter than 7 amino acids were discarded. The MANAFEST web application identified antigen-specific clonotypes by comparing peptide-stimulated wells against reference wells and other culture wells. Positive clones required FDR below 0.05, an odds ratio above 5, and productive frequency above 0.1% in at least two of three replicate wells. Clonotypes that were significantly expanded in both SARS-CoV-2 spike wells and at least one common cold coronavirus spike condition were defined as cross-reactive. Using R version 3.6.1, CDR3 homology was evaluated through Levenshtein distances (stringdist) along with unrooted phylogenetic trees (ape). Clones were called with MiXCR by TCRdb after fastp trimmed the public reads at Q25, and only in-frame beta chains were retained. Rows matching on CDR3 protein sequence are summarized as one entry with the most common DNA and genes. These V and J calls originate from TCRdb's pipeline instead of the authors' own analysis. This sample comprises roughly 16,000 distinct CDR3 sequences, about 43% of them detected only once. Approximately 7% of the sample lies in the top ten.

The clonotype originates from a human donor who had recovered from COVID-19. Sequenced here: CD4+ T cells from blood, cultured in vitro, sampled after SARS-CoV-2 vaccination. The chain is assembled from TRBV20-1 and TRBJ1-4; the D region possibly corresponds to TRBD1 (5 bases align). The nucleotide sequence reads TGCAGTGCTAGAGATCACGAGGGGCGCTCTAATGAAAAACTGTTTTTT. This sequence encodes CSARDHEGRSNEKLFF.